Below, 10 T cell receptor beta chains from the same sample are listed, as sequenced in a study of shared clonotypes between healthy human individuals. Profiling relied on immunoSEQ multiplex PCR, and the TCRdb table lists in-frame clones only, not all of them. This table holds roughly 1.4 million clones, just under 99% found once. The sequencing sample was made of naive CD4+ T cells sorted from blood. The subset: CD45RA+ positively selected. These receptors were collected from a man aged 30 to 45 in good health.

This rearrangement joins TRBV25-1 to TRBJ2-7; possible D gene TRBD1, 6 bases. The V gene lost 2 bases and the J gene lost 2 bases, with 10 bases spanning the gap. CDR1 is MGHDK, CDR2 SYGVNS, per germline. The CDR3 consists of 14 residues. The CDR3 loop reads CASSESGQTYEQYF. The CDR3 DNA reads TGTGCCAGCAGTGAAAGCGGACAGACCTACGAGCAGTACTTC.

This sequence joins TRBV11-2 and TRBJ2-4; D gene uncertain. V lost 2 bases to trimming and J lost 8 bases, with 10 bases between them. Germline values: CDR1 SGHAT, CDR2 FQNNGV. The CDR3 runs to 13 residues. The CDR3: CASSLISKYIQYF. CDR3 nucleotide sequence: TGTGCCAGCAGCTTAATTTCAAAATACATTCAGTACTTC.

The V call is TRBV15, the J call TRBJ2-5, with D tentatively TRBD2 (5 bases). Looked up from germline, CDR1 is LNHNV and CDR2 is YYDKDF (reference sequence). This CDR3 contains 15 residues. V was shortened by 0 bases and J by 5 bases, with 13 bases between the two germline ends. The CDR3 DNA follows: TGTGCCACCAGCAGAGATCGACTAATGAGTGAGACCCAGTACTTC. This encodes CATSRDRLMSETQYF.

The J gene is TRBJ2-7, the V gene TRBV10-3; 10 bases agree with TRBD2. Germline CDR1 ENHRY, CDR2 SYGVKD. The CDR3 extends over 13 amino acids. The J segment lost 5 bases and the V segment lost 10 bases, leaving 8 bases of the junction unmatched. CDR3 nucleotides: TGTGCCACCGCTCTAGCGGGAGTCCACGAGCAGTACTTC. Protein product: CATALAGVHEQYF.

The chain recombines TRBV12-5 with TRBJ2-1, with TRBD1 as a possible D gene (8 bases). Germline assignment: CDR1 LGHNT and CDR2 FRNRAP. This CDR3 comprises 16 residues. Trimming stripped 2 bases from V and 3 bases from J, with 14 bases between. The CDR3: CASGLLTGEGYNEQFF. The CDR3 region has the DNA TGTGCTAGTGGTTTGCTGACAGGGGAGGGCTACAATGAGCAGTTCTTC.

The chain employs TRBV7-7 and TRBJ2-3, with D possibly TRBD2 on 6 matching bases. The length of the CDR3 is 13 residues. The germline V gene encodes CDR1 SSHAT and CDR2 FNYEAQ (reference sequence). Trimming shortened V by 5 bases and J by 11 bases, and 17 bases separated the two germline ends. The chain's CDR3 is CASSMLLAGKQYF. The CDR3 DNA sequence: TGTGCCAGCAGCATGCTCTTGGCGGGAAAGCAGTATTTT.

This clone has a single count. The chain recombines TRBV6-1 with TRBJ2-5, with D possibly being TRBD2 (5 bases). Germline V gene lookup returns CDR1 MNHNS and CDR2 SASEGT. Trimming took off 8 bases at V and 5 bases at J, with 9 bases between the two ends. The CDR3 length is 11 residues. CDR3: CASSPGETQYF. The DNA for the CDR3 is TGTGCCAGCTCTCCGGGGGAGACCCAGTACTTC.

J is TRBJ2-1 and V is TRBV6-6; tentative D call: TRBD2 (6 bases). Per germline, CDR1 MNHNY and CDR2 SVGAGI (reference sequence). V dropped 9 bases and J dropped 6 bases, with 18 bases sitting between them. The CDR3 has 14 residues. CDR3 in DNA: TGTGCCAGTTCTTACCCGGGAGAGGGCAATGAGCAGTTCTTC. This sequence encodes CASSYPGEGNEQFF.

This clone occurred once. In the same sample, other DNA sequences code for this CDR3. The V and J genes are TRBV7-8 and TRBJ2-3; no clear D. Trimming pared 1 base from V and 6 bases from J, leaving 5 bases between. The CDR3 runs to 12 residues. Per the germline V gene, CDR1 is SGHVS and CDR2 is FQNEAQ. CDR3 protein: CASSLVSDTQYF. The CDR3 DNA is TGTGCCAGCAGCTTAGTTAGTGATACGCAGTATTTT.

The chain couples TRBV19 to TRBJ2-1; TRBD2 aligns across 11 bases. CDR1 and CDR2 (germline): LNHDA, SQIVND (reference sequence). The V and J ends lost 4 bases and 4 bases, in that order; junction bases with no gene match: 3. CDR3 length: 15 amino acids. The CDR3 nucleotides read TGTGCCAGTAGTACCGTAGCGGGAGGGTACAATGAGCAGTTCTTC. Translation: CASSTVAGGYNEQFF.